Detailed here is one T cell receptor (beta chain). All enrollees were roughly 18 to 95 years old and from some 24 US areas. This entry belongs to a study of blood T cell repertoires in COVID-19. Across the whole study: There were acute and convalescent COVID-19 samples, and they came from the United States, Italy and Spain. PBMCs, B-cell-depleted T cells, or T cells provided the cDNA or gDNA that made up the material.

The V gene's germline CDR1 is LNHDA and CDR2 SQIVND (reference sequence). V lost 0 bases and J lost 4; bases outside the gene matches: 8. The CDR3 consists of 16 residues. Sequenced by immunoSEQ multiplex PCR; TCRdb stores in-frame clones only, minus some. This sample has approximately 390,000 clones, with approximately 88% found just once. The J gene is TRBJ1-1, the V gene TRBV19; 7 bases fit TRBD1. This clonotype was obtained from a woman in her 40s with acute COVID-19. The sequencing input was PBMCs or T cells enriched from blood (not recorded which). CDR3 DNA: TGTGCCAGTAGTATAGAGCGCATAACAGGGGTCACTGAAGCTTTCTTT. The encoded protein is CASSIERITGVTEAFF.